Reported below is one T cell receptor beta chain. These data originate in a study of technical replicates of blood from several donors. V was clipped by 3 bases and J by 7 bases, with 9 bases between them. The germline gives CDR1 MDHEN, CDR2 SYDVKM. This CDR3 is built from 13 residues. Sequencing was performed with immunoSEQ multiplex PCR; in TCRdb, only in-frame clones are kept and a portion is missing. Among about 73,000 clones listed, roughly 93% were seen once. Sequencing input: T cells isolated from PBMCs. This receptor was taken from a human donor in good health. The chain couples TRBV28 to TRBJ1-4; D call uncertain. The CDR3 protein is CASSFGLGEKLFF. The DNA for the CDR3 is TGTGCCAGCAGTTTCGGGTTGGGTGAAAAACTGTTTTTT.